Shown below are 14 T cell receptor beta chains from a single sample sequenced in a study of blood T cell repertoires in COVID-19. The repertoire was sequenced with immunoSEQ multiplex PCR; TCRdb's copy has only in-frame clones and lacks some. The data hold some 200,000 clones, with 70% to 80% observed a single time. Sequencing was carried out using peripheral blood. These receptor sequences come from a woman in her fifties or sixties with active or convalescent COVID-19.

The chain employs TRBV6-6 and TRBJ1-2; the match to TRBD1 covers 7 bases. J was trimmed by 4 bases and V by 6 bases; bases with no gene match: 8. The CDR3 is made up of 14 amino acids. Germline CDR1 reads MNHNY; CDR2 reads SVGAGI (reference sequence). This CDR3 is CASSPTGLFYGYTF. In nucleotides, the CDR3 is TGTGCCAGCAGCCCGACAGGGTTATTCTATGGCTACACCTTC.

CDR3 region: CASSSREGSYYGYTF. The CDR3 DNA reads TGTGCCAGCAGTTCCCGGGAGGGTAGTTACTATGGCTACACCTTC. The rearrangement links TRBV6-5 to TRBJ1-2; D is undetermined. The germline gives CDR1 MNHEY, CDR2 SVGAGI. Trimming took off 4 bases at V and 3 bases at J, with 15 bases between the two ends. The CDR3 is made up of 15 amino acids.

This clone was counted a few times. This sequence joins TRBV6-1 and TRBJ2-7; 8 bases line up with TRBD2. Germline assignment: CDR1 MNHNS and CDR2 SASEGT. CDR3 size: 15 residues. The trim removed 0 bases at V and 5 bases at J, leaving 6 bases unmatched. CDR3 region: CASSEARGGGNEQYF. CDR3 DNA sequence: TGTGCCAGCAGTGAAGCTCGGGGGGGCGGGAACGAGCAGTACTTC.

In its sample, this clone was seen once. The chain carries TRBV11-1 and TRBJ2-3; no definite D call. The V end was cut by 8 bases, the J end by 2 bases, with 11 bases between. In germline, CDR1 is SGHAT, CDR2 FQDESV (reference sequence). The CDR3 has 13 residues. In DNA form, the CDR3 reads TGTGCCAGCCGACCCCGGGTCACAGATACGCAGTATTTT. Its protein product is CASRPRVTDTQYF.

This clone was counted between two and nine times. J is TRBJ2-1 and V is TRBV23-1, with D maybe TRBD2 (5 bases). TRBV23-1 is placed among ORFs of uncertain function. CDR3 size: 14 residues. V was cut by 4 bases and J by 9 bases, with 16 bases left in between. CDR3 nucleotide sequence: TGCGCCAGCAGTCCTAACCTGAGGGTTGTTGAGCAGTTCTTC. It is translated as CASSPNLRVVEQFF.

This sequence joins TRBV4-2 and TRBJ2-1; 13 bases are shared with TRBD2. V was clipped by 4 bases and J by 7 bases; unmatched bases: 10. The CDR3 has 17 residues. Germline V gene lookup returns CDR1 LGHNA and CDR2 YNFKEQ. This CDR3 is CASSLLATSGGTNEQFF. Here the CDR3 DNA reads TGTGCCAGCAGCCTCCTAGCGACTAGCGGGGGGACTAATGAGCAGTTCTTC.

CDR3 DNA: TGTGCCAGTAGTATAACAGGGCCTAGCACAGATACGCAGTATTTT. This translates into CASSITGPSTDTQYF. The chain links TRBV19 to TRBJ2-3, with a possible D match to TRBD1 (6 bases). V was trimmed by 2 bases and J by 0 bases, leaving 9 bases between them. Germline V lookup: CDR1 LNHDA, CDR2 SQIVND (reference sequence). The CDR3 loop spans 15 amino acids.

This clone showed up just a few times. V and J are TRBV28 and TRBJ2-7, with D tentatively TRBD2 (6 bases). The CDR3 sequence is 15 residues long. CDR1 MDHEN and CDR2 SYDVKM come from the germline V gene. V shed 3 bases and J shed 6 bases, with 18 bases lying between them. The CDR3 DNA sequence: TGTGCCAGCAGTTTCCGTCTGACGGGAGCGGTCGAGCAGTACTTC. Translating gives CASSFRLTGAVEQYF.

This clone was counted only a few times. The chain employs TRBV2 and TRBJ2-5, with D perhaps TRBD1 (6 bases). CDR1 is SNHLY, CDR2 FYNNEI, per germline. The germline V and J ends were trimmed by 4 bases and 2 bases, with 8 bases remaining between them. This CDR3 contains 13 residues. CDR3 sequence reads: CASSGGHQETQYF. The CDR3 bases are TGTGCCAGCAGTGGGGGGCATCAAGAGACCCAGTACTTC.

This chain joins TRBV5-1 and TRBJ1-1, with a possible D match to TRBD1 (5 bases). In germline, CDR1 is SGHRS, CDR2 YFSETQ. Deletions cut 4 bases from V and 2 bases from J, with 12 bases between. The CDR3 has 14 amino acids. The CDR3 region is CASSRLRENTEAFF. The DNA for the CDR3 is TGCGCCAGCAGCAGGCTCAGGGAAAACACTGAAGCTTTCTTT.

CDR3 amino acids: CASSRTGGQPQHF. CDR3 sequence (DNA): TGTGCCAGCAGCCGAACCGGGGGTCAGCCCCAGCATTTT. The V call is TRBV14, the J call TRBJ1-5, with D possibly matching TRBD1 (5 bases). This CDR3 is built from 13 residues. Trimming took off 4 bases at V and 6 bases at J, with 10 bases between the two ends. Germline V gives CDR1 SGHDN, CDR2 FVKESK.

This chain links TRBV7-2 with TRBJ2-3; 8 bases match TRBD2. This CDR3 contains 15 residues. Germline V gene data show CDR1 as SGHTA and CDR2 as FQGNSA. Trimming cost V 5 bases and J 1 base; bases outside gene matches: 5. CDR3 nucleotide sequence: TGTGCCAGCAGCCTGACTAGCGCTGGCACAGATACGCAGTATTTT. Its translation is CASSLTSAGTDTQYF.

The chain recombines TRBV19 with TRBJ1-2; 10 positions match TRBD1. The CDR3 length is 17 residues. The germline V gene encodes CDR1 LNHDA and CDR2 SQIVND (reference sequence). J lost 4 bases, V lost 4 bases, and 12 bases had no gene match. The CDR3 DNA is TGTGCCAGTAGTAGAAGCCCCGGGACAGGGGAATCCTATGGCTACACCTTC. Translated: CASSRSPGTGESYGYTF.

The chain joins TRBV24-1 to TRBJ2-2, with 10 positions matching TRBD1. Germline V gene lookup returns CDR1 KGHDR and CDR2 SFDVKD. Trimming cost V 5 bases and J 1 base; bases outside gene matches: 9. The CDR3 contains 18 residues. CDR3 protein: CATSATTGGARNTGELFF. CDR3 in DNA: TGTGCCACCAGTGCTACGACAGGGGGCGCAAGGAACACCGGGGAGCTGTTTTTT.